The clone carrying this T cell receptor beta chain came up a few times. In the original processing: Scientists estimated how many nucleated cells there were by amplifying reference gene primers. TCRdb's copy holds only in-frame clones and misses some; the assay was immunoSEQ multiplex PCR. The DNA was the basis for D and trimming; V, J and clone size are from that table. The sample lists about 350,000 clones, more than 70% occurring once. All enrollees were about 18 to 100 years old and from fewer than 30 US areas. Germline-derived CDR1 and CDR2 are MNHEY and SVGAGI. V shed 5 bases and J 7 bases; nucleotides not matched to a gene: 8. There are 15 residues in the CDR3. The data belong to a study of blood T cell repertoires in COVID-19. Study-level background: PBMCs, B-cell-depleted T cells, or T cells were the source of the cDNA or gDNA that made up the material.

Sequenced: PBMCs or T cells enriched from blood (not recorded which). This TCR derives from a woman aged 25 to 39 who had been exposed to COVID-19. The chain has TRBV6-5 and TRBJ1-6; 7 positions match TRBD1. This CDR3 reads CASSRSRQGNSPLHF. DNA of the CDR3: TGTGCCAGCAGTCGTTCGCGACAGGGAAATTCACCCCTCCACTTT.